These 21 T cell receptor beta chains were sequenced from one sample in a study of T cell responses to AZD1222 COVID-19 vaccine. TCRdb's copy holds only in-frame clones and misses some; the assay was immunoSEQ multiplex PCR. The profile shows tens of thousands of clones, 88% of them singletons. Sequences were derived from peripheral blood, sampled on day 0 of MenACWY control vaccination. These receptors originate from an adult in good health.

The chain employs TRBV7-9 and TRBJ1-2; D uncertain. This CDR3 has 14 residues. V lost 5 bases and J 7 bases, leaving 17 bases between the germline ends. The germline gives CDR1 SEHNR, CDR2 FQNEAQ (reference sequence). The CDR3 nucleotides are TGTGCCAGCAGCCCCCGGGGTCAGCGAGGTGGCTACACCTTC. Translated: CASSPRGQRGGYTF. Looking up the rest from reference TRBV7-9 and TRBJ1-2 gives the full variable domain: DTGVSQNPRHKITKRGQNVTFRCDPISEHNRLYWYRQTLGQGPEFLTYFQNEAQLEKSRLLSDRFSAERPKGSFSTLEIQRTEQGDSAMYLCASSPRGQRGGYTFGSGTRLTVV.

This chain links TRBV15 with TRBJ2-1; 7 nucleotides agree with TRBD1. The V gene end was trimmed by 1 base and the J gene end by 10 bases; junction bases not matched to a gene: 4. Germline V gene lookup returns CDR1 LNHNV and CDR2 YYDKDF (reference sequence). The CDR3 is 13 amino acids. The CDR3 nucleotides read TGTGCCACCAGCAGAGTAGGGGGCCGGGAGCAGTTCTTC. It yields the protein CATSRVGGREQFF.

This clone was detected only a few times. J is TRBJ1-1 and V is TRBV19; D unclear. The CDR3 consists of 13 residues. Trimming removed 7 bases at V and 4 bases at J, with 13 bases between. Germline CDR1 LNHDA, CDR2 SQIVND (reference sequence). This chain's CDR3 is CASTSQWATEAFF. In DNA, the CDR3 is TGTGCCAGTACCTCTCAATGGGCCACTGAAGCTTTCTTT.

The chain uses TRBV3-1 (or the pseudogene TRBV3-2) and TRBJ2-3; TRBD2 matches at 16 bases. CDR3 length: 19 amino acids. In germline, CDR1 is LGHDT, CDR2 YNNKEL (reference sequence). V was clipped by 1 base and J by 2 bases; unmatched bases: 6. CDR3 protein: CASSQGGTSGRVSTDTQYF. CDR3 nucleotides: TGTGCCAGCAGCCAAGGGGGGACTAGCGGGAGGGTTTCCACAGATACGCAGTATTTT.

J is TRBJ1-1 and V is TRBV19, with D unresolved. This CDR3 is built from 13 residues. In germline, CDR1 is LNHDA, CDR2 SQIVND (reference sequence). The V and J ends lost 7 bases and 3 bases respectively, with 12 bases between them. The CDR3 nucleotides read TGTGCCAGTAAAGGCCATGGGGACACTGAAGCTTTCTTT. Amino acids: CASKGHGDTEAFF.

This rearrangement joins TRBV5-1 to TRBJ2-5, with 9 bases that match TRBD1. Germline CDR1 is SGHRS and CDR2 is YFSETQ. V lost 4 bases, J lost 5 bases, and 12 bases stayed unmatched. The CDR3 is 16 residues long. The CDR3: CASSGTGGAVLETQYF. The CDR3 DNA follows: TGCGCCAGCAGCGGTACAGGGGGCGCGGTGTTGGAGACCCAGTACTTC.

The chain recombines TRBV19 with TRBJ2-3; unclear D gene. Germline V gene data show CDR1 as LNHDA and CDR2 as SQIVND (reference sequence). The CDR3 is 15 amino acids. The V and J ends lost 7 bases and 3 bases respectively, with 17 bases between them. The DNA of the CDR3 is TGTGCCAGTACTGATCAGCAAGTTGGGACAGATACGCAGTATTTT. This sequence encodes CASTDQQVGTDTQYF.

The chain uses TRBV28 and TRBJ2-7, with a possible D match to TRBD1 (6 bases). This CDR3 spans 13 amino acids. Deletions cut 3 bases from V and 3 bases from J, with 9 bases between. From germline, CDR1 is MDHEN and CDR2 SYDVKM. The CDR3 DNA reads TGTGCCAGCAGTTTGGGCAGGGGCTACGAGCAGTACTTC. Protein: CASSLGRGYEQYF.

This rearrangement joins TRBV5-8 to TRBJ1-3, with 8 positions matching TRBD1. Germline assignment: CDR1 SGHTS and CDR2 YDEGEE. The CDR3 extends over 15 amino acids. V dropped 3 bases and J dropped 3; count of bases not matched to a gene: 5. Written as DNA, the CDR3 is TGTGCCAGCAGCTGGACAGGGTTCGGTGGAAACACCATATATTTT. Protein: CASSWTGFGGNTIYF.

The chain combines TRBV11-2 with TRBJ1-3; no clear D gene. Trimming removed 6 bases from V and 0 bases from J, with 6 bases in between. Germline values: CDR1 SGHAT, CDR2 FQNNGV. The CDR3 extends over 13 amino acids. DNA for the CDR3: TGTGCCAGCAGACGTCTCTCTGGAAACACCATATATTTT. Translated: CASRRLSGNTIYF. Drawing the rest from reference TRBV11-2 and TRBJ1-3, the complete variable domain is EAGVAQSPRYKIIEKRQSVAFWCNPISGHATLYWYQQILGQGPKLLIQFQNNGVVDDSQLPKDRFSAERLKGVDSTLKIQPAKLEDSAVYLCASRRLSGNTIYFGEGSWLTVV.

The CDR3 loop is CASSPIGQGKNTEAFF. CDR3 coding DNA: TGTGCCAGCAGTCCAATAGGACAGGGGAAGAACACTGAAGCTTTCTTT. The chain is built from TRBV28 and TRBJ1-1, with 9 bases aligning to TRBD1. This CDR3 contains 16 residues. J lost 1 base, V lost 5 bases, and 8 bases had no gene match. CDR1 MDHEN and CDR2 SYDVKM come from the germline V gene.

In its sample, this clone was seen once. This chain connects TRBV6-1 to TRBJ1-1; a possible D gene is TRBD1 (6 bases). Trimming shortened V by 3 bases and J by 0 bases, and 8 bases separated the two germline ends. Germline lookup yields CDR1 MNHNS and CDR2 SASEGT. This CDR3 has 14 residues. CDR3 residues: CASSDGGLNTEAFF. In nucleotides, the CDR3 is TGTGCCAGCAGTGACGGGGGCTTGAACACTGAAGCTTTCTTT.

This chain uses TRBV6-5 with TRBJ2-4, with a weak D call TRBD1 (6 bases). Germline assignment: CDR1 MNHEY and CDR2 SVGAGI. The V and J ends lost 2 bases and 4 bases respectively, with 15 bases between them. The CDR3 extends over 16 amino acids. Here the CDR3 reads CASSYLGTLGKNIQYF. As DNA, the CDR3 is TGTGCCAGCAGTTACCTAGGGACACTGGGGAAAAACATTCAGTACTTC.

This clone was picked up one time. This chain uses TRBV6-5 with TRBJ1-3; no clear D. The germline V gene encodes CDR1 MNHEY and CDR2 SVGAGI. This CDR3 has 16 amino acids. Trimming pared 4 bases from V and 0 bases from J, leaving 13 bases between. The CDR3 protein is CASSFQSHYSGNTIYF. CDR3 coding DNA: TGTGCCAGCAGTTTTCAGTCACACTACTCTGGAAACACCATATATTTT.

This chain joins TRBV11-2 and TRBJ2-1; the D is unclear. Germline assignment: CDR1 SGHAT and CDR2 FQNNGV. Trimming cost V 0 bases and J 5 bases, with 5 bases left between them. This CDR3 has 13 residues. This chain's CDR3 is CASSLELNNEQFF. For the CDR3, the DNA is TGTGCCAGCAGCTTAGAGCTGAACAATGAGCAGTTCTTC. Using reference TRBV11-2 and TRBJ2-1 for the parts outside the CDR3, the full variable domain is EAGVAQSPRYKIIEKRQSVAFWCNPISGHATLYWYQQILGQGPKLLIQFQNNGVVDDSQLPKDRFSAERLKGVDSTLKIQPAKLEDSAVYLCASSLELNNEQFFGPGTRLTVL.

V is TRBV27 and J is TRBJ2-1; 7 nucleotides match TRBD1. Germline CDR1 and CDR2: MNHEY and SMNVEV (reference sequence). Trimming took 8 bases from V and 7 from J; bases not matched to a gene: 11. The CDR3 is 14 amino acids. This chain's CDR3 is CASCPGQLLNEQFF. The CDR3 DNA follows: TGTGCCAGCTGTCCGGGACAGCTGCTTAATGAGCAGTTCTTC.

The V gene is TRBV10-3, the J gene TRBJ2-7; possible D gene TRBD1, 5 bases. V lost 4 bases to trimming and J lost 2 bases, with 15 bases between them. CDR3 size: 15 residues. Looked up from germline, CDR1 is ENHRY and CDR2 is SYGVKD. CDR3 sequence (DNA): TGTGCCATCAGTGTCTCTCAGACAGATCCCTACGAGCAGTACTTC. It is translated as CAISVSQTDPYEQYF.

The CDR3 reads CASSYAPGQGASGELFF. CDR3 sequence (DNA): TGTGCCAGCAGTTACGCCCCGGGACAGGGGGCCTCCGGGGAGCTGTTTTTT. The genes are TRBV6-2 or TRBV6-3 and TRBJ2-2; 12 bases agree with TRBD1. The CDR3 covers 17 residues. Germline CDR1 MNHEY, CDR2 SVGEGT. Trimming cost V 2 bases and J 6 bases; bases outside gene matches: 7.

The rearrangement uses TRBV6-5 and TRBJ1-3; D remains ambiguous. V was shortened by 7 bases and J by 0 bases, with 4 bases between the two germline ends. This CDR3 spans 12 amino acids. Germline CDR1 reads MNHEY; CDR2 reads SVGAGI. CDR3 sequence reads: CASTSSGNTIYF. CDR3 sequence (DNA): TGTGCCAGCACTAGCTCTGGAAACACCATATATTTT.

The chain recombines TRBV4-1 with TRBJ2-6; the match to TRBD1 covers 10 bases. The germline gives CDR1 MGHRA, CDR2 YSYEKL. Trimming at V came to 1 base and at J to 3 bases, leaving 15 bases not matched to a gene. This CDR3 contains 21 residues. The CDR3 reads CASSQAIPGQGNVYGANVLTF. The DNA of the CDR3 is TGCGCCAGCAGCCAAGCAATACCGGGACAGGGGAATGTGTATGGGGCCAACGTCCTGACTTTC.

This clone was detected a few times. This chain joins TRBV5-1 and TRBJ1-5; 7 bases agree with TRBD1. Germline V CDR1 and CDR2: SGHRS, YFSETQ. The CDR3 extends over 14 amino acids. V dropped 2 bases and J dropped 2; count of bases not matched to a gene: 1. Here the CDR3 reads CASSLTGGNQPQHF. As DNA, the CDR3 is TGCGCCAGCAGCTTAACAGGGGGCAATCAGCCCCAGCATTTT.